This record concerns one TCR beta chain sequence. What it binds is unknown. Patients all relapsed after autologous stem cell transplantation, and there was variation in brentuximab vedotin exposure. Thawed PBMCs yielded CD4+ T cells through magnetic negative selection. Germline CDR1 LGHNA, CDR2 YSLEER. CDR3 length: 13 amino acids. V gave up 1 base and J gave up 7 bases, with 8 bases separating them. This record belongs to a study of PD-1 blockade in classical Hodgkin lymphoma. Study-level findings and limits: Possibly reflecting disease activity or prior therapy, repertoire differences have causes that remain undefined.

This table comes from immunoSEQ multiplex PCR, and its TCRdb copy is limited to in-frame clones, with some not included. The data contain 7,500 to 8,000 clones, 86% of them singletons. The receptor's source is a human donor with classical Hodgkin lymphoma. The rearrangement uses TRBV4-3 and TRBJ2-4, with no clear D. The sequences come from CD4+ T cells from blood, collected at baseline. CDR3 loop: CASSQAQKNIQYF. CDR3 coding DNA: TGCGCCAGCAGCCAAGCCCAAAAGAACATTCAGTACTTC.